The rows below give T cell receptor beta chains drawn from one sample of a study of T cell responses to AZD1222 COVID-19 vaccine. Measured with immunoSEQ multiplex PCR; TCRdb has only the in-frame clones, and not every one. The profile shows about 76,000 clones, approximately 88% of them singletons. Sequencing used peripheral blood, obtained on day 0 of MenACWY control vaccination. Receptor source: an adult in good health. Both conserved end residues are part of each CDR3. The D gene is left open where the match is weak. The size entry is marked missing in some rows and otherwise reads once, few, many or a size class.

j_gene | abundance | d_gene | v_gene | CDR3aa | CDR3nt
TRBJ2-5 | . | . | TRBV7-8 | CASSLSGSVEETQYF | TGTGCCAGCAGCTTAAGTGGGTCAGTAGAAGAGACCCAGTACTTC
TRBJ1-4 | . | . | TRBV30 | CACSLGGRGEKLFF | TGTGCCTGTTCCTTAGGGGGTAGAGGTGAAAAACTGTTTTTT
TRBJ2-7 | . | TRBD2 | TRBV6-5 | CASSREGWSEQYF | TGTGCCAGCTCCAGGGAGGGGTGGAGCGAGCAGTACTTC
TRBJ1-5 | few | . | TRBV10-3 | CATQPAGDSNQPQHF | TGTGCCACCCAACCGGCAGGGGATAGCAATCAGCCCCAGCATTTT
TRBJ2-7 | . | . | TRBV14 | CASSQGYSYEQYF | TGTGCCAGCAGCCAAGGATACAGCTACGAGCAGTACTTC
TRBJ1-2 | . | TRBD1 | TRBV7-9 | CASSDQTRTGLYGYTF | TGTGCCAGCAGCGACCAGACCCGGACAGGATTATATGGCTACACCTTC
TRBJ2-1 | . | TRBD2 | TRBV9 | CASSATSGVSYNEQFF | TGTGCCAGCAGCGCAACTAGCGGGGTGTCCTACAATGAGCAGTTCTTC
TRBJ1-5 | . | TRBD1 | TRBV6-2/TRBV6-3 | CASSSPGGRSQPQHF | TGTGCCAGCAGTTCCCCAGGGGGCAGAAGTCAGCCCCAGCATTTT
TRBJ2-1 | . | . | TRBV5-8 | CASSSGRDNEQFF | TGTGCCAGCAGCTCGGGACGCGACAATGAGCAGTTCTTC
TRBJ2-7 | few | . | TRBV24-1 | CATSQGSYEQYF | TGTGCCACCAGCCAGGGCTCCTACGAGCAGTACTTC
TRBJ1-1 | . | . | TRBV7-2 | CASSIGTPREAFF | TGTGCCAGCAGCATCGGGACACCAAGAGAAGCTTTCTTT
TRBJ1-3 | . | . | TRBV28 | CASSWGRGRGTSGNTIYF | TGTGCCAGCAGTTGGGGGAGAGGACGAGGGACCTCTGGAAACACCATATATTTT
TRBJ2-1 | . | . | TRBV4-3 | CASSPSGTTLNEQFF | TGCGCCAGCAGCCCCTCGGGGACAACTCTCAATGAGCAGTTCTTC
TRBJ2-5 | . | TRBD1 | TRBV11-2 | CASSLGVRGQVETQYF | TGTGCCAGCAGCTTAGGGGTGAGGGGGCAGGTAGAGACCCAGTACTTC
TRBJ1-1 | . | . | TRBV28 | CATHSGSSTEAFF | TGTGCTACCCACTCGGGGTCGAGCACTGAAGCTTTCTTT
TRBJ1-5 | once | . | TRBV28 | CASSAQDQPQHF | TGTGCCAGCAGTGCGCAGGATCAGCCCCAGCATTTT
TRBJ2-7 | once | . | TRBV25-1 | CASSEYPRDIRGEQYF | TGTGCCAGCAGTGAATACCCTCGGGACATCAGGGGCGAGCAGTACTTC
TRBJ2-7 | few | TRBD1 | TRBV7-9 | CASSQATGGFYEQYF | TGTGCCAGCAGCCAAGCAACAGGGGGATTTTACGAGCAGTACTTC
TRBJ1-4 | . | . | TRBV11-2 | CASSLDKANEKLFF | TGTGCCAGCAGCTTAGATAAAGCTAATGAAAAACTGTTTTTT
TRBJ2-7 | . | . | TRBV20-1 | CSAASSYEQYF | TGCAGTGCCGCGTCCTCCTACGAGCAGTACTTC
TRBJ1-2 | . | TRBD1 | TRBV9 | CASSPDRVGYGYTF | TGTGCCAGCAGCCCAGACAGGGTAGGCTATGGCTACACCTTC
TRBJ1-2 | . | . | TRBV27 | CASSLLSGRRGNYGYTF | TGTGCCAGCAGTTTGTTATCGGGACGGAGGGGTAACTATGGCTACACCTTC
TRBJ1-2 | . | . | TRBV6-1 | CASSELLINYGYTF | TGTGCCAGCAGTGAACTTCTAATTAACTATGGCTACACCTTC
TRBJ2-3 | . | . | TRBV4-1 | CASSQDLATYTDTQYF | TGCGCCAGCAGCCAAGACCTAGCCACCTACACAGATACGCAGTATTTT
TRBJ1-5 | . | . | TRBV6-2/TRBV6-3 | CASSYGYTEGNQPQHF | TGTGCCAGCAGTTACGGGTACACAGAAGGCAATCAGCCCCAGCATTTT
TRBJ1-3 | . | . | TRBV28 | CASSLWRGAGNTIYF | TGTGCCAGCAGTTTATGGCGAGGGGCCGGAAACACCATATATTTT
TRBJ2-5 | few | TRBD2 | TRBV27 | CASSLSRGDQETQYF | TGTGCCAGCAGTTTATCCCGGGGGGACCAAGAGACCCAGTACTTC
TRBJ1-5 | . | . | TRBV6-1 | CASSEGTHVGQPQHF | TGTGCCAGCAGTGAAGGAACCCACGTAGGGCAGCCCCAGCATTTT
TRBJ1-2 | . | . | TRBV19 | CASSIQGVPYGYTF | TGTGCCAGTAGTATACAAGGGGTACCCTATGGCTACACCTTC
TRBJ2-7 | . | . | TRBV19 | CASSQMSSASYEQYF | TGTGCCAGTAGCCAAATGTCTAGCGCCTCCTACGAGCAGTACTTC
TRBJ2-7 | . | . | TRBV7-8 | CASSFVGRRGYEQYF | TGTGCCAGCAGCTTTGTTGGACGGAGGGGTTACGAGCAGTACTTC
TRBJ2-5 | . | . | TRBV9 | CASSVLTGAGETQYF | TGTGCCAGCAGCGTCTTAACGGGAGCAGGAGAGACCCAGTACTTC
TRBJ2-5 | . | . | TRBV5-1 | CASSRVSPTEETQYF | TGCGCCAGCAGCAGAGTCAGTCCAACTGAAGAGACCCAGTACTTC
TRBJ1-5 | . | . | TRBV5-5 | CASSQGPSSNQPQHF | TGTGCCAGCAGCCAAGGACCGAGTAGCAATCAGCCCCAGCATTTT
TRBJ1-2 | . | . | TRBV6-5 | CASSYSRDVLVYTF | TGTGCCAGCAGTTACTCCAGGGATGTTCTTGTCTACACCTTC
TRBJ1-2 | . | . | TRBV28 | CASSLSSNYGYTF | TGTGCCAGCAGTCTGAGCAGCAACTATGGCTACACCTTC
TRBJ2-7 | . | . | TRBV28 | CASSPGDKNYEQYF | TGTGCCAGCAGCCCGGGGGACAAAAACTACGAGCAGTACTTC
TRBJ2-5 | . | TRBD1 | TRBV6-2/TRBV6-3 | CASSTGTGLIETQYF | TGTGCCAGCAGTACCGGGACAGGGTTGATCGAGACCCAGTACTTC
TRBJ2-5 | . | . | TRBV12-3/TRBV12-4 | CASSLDDPETQYF | TGTGCCAGCAGTTTAGACGACCCGGAGACCCAGTACTTC
TRBJ1-4 | . | . | TRBV12-3/TRBV12-4 | CASSTAPEKLFF | TGTGCCAGCAGTACCGCACCTGAAAAACTGTTTTTT
TRBJ1-5 | . | . | TRBV28 | CASSLSTVNQPQHF | TGTGCCAGCAGTTTGTCGACAGTCAATCAGCCCCAGCATTTT
TRBJ2-7 | . | . | TRBV4-3 | CASSQDVVGRDSYEQYF | TGCGCCAGCAGCCAAGATGTGGTAGGCAGAGACTCCTACGAGCAGTACTTC
TRBJ1-1 | . | . | TRBV25-1 | CASSEPGQMNTEAFF | TGTGCCAGCAGTGAACCGGGACAAATGAACACTGAAGCTTTCTTT
TRBJ2-2 | . | . | TRBV28 | CASSLYRLGELFF | TGTGCCAGCAGTTTATACAGGCTCGGGGAGCTGTTTTTT
TRBJ2-7 | . | . | TRBV5-4 | CASSLPGRGSSYEQYF | TGTGCCAGCAGCCTACCTGGTAGAGGGAGCTCCTACGAGCAGTACTTC
TRBJ2-6 | . | TRBD2 | TRBV5-6 | CASSLAGSGRRGANVLTF | TGTGCCAGCAGCTTGGCCGGTAGCGGGAGACGGGGGGCCAACGTCCTGACTTTC
TRBJ2-1 | . | . | TRBV4-1 | CASSQTWDFTNEQFF | TGCGCCAGCAGCCAGACCTGGGATTTTACCAATGAGCAGTTCTTC
TRBJ1-1 | . | . | TRBV10-1 | CASSETSNTEAFF | TGCGCCAGCAGCGAAACCTCGAACACTGAAGCTTTCTTT
TRBJ2-3 | . | . | TRBV7-9 | CASTSRTKEYF | TGTGCCAGCACTTCCCGGACGAAGGAGTATTTT